The source of this T cell receptor (beta chain) is a study of cytomegalovirus exposure and HLA in healthy donors (dated by TCRdb to about 2017). In the study overall: An earlier analysis of fewer than 750 of the donors reported approximately 260 Gb of sequence data and 95 million to 140 million unique TCR beta sequences obtained from about 179 million T cells. HLA typing included class I and class II loci at four-digit resolution. In the later analysis, no new phenotypic data were used to find candidate immune exposures; instead, reliance was placed on TCR beta sequences and their occurrence across donors. Roughly five DR-DQ haplotypes were treated as single units for association and clustering because of strong linkage in the cohort. An early release covering 500 to 750 HLA-typed donors comprised 250 to 350 gigabases of sequencing data and around 86 million unique TCR sequences. To decide whether each TCR beta V gene segment behaved as functional or pseudogenic, an earlier analysis of fewer than 750 of the donors relied on high-throughput TCR beta sequencing. A later analysis re-analyzed previously published TCR beta repertoires from 666 donors and added high-resolution HLA genotyping to study TCR occurrence patterns. The study aimed to test whether signatures of past pathogen exposure could be identified by cataloging public T cell receptors. The study used immunosequencing to profile the T cell repertoires of about 670 subjects and linked those repertoires to cytomegalovirus serostatus. Of the roughly 390 genotyped donors, approximately 80% were placed in the genetic ancestry cluster associated with self-reported Caucasian donors. The number of donors typed differed by locus, with roughly 629-640 for A, B, C, DRB1 and DQB1, 522 for DQA1, 600 to 610 for DPA1, and 472 for DPB1. Besides the first cohort of some 670 subjects, a separate validation cohort made up of 90 to 150 different subjects was used. Among approximately 370 genotyped donors of the cohort, an average of roughly 230,000 unique TCR beta nucleotide sequences was sequenced per donor, of which roughly 18% were non-productive. The study combined high-throughput TCR immunosequencing, statistical association of individual TCRs with disease status, and machine learning to predict cytomegalovirus infection status. In a later genetic analysis, genome-wide SNP genotypes for about 55% of the roughly 670 donors were used, and that subset was treated as a discovery cohort. Donor age, sex, ethnicity and CMV serostatus were compiled alongside the repertoire data. Every repertoire in the discovery cohort had been generated on one and the same sequencing platform. General conclusions and limits of the study: In both the original and validation cohorts, the classifier was reported to diagnose cytomegalovirus status with high specificity and sensitivity. Some IMGT-functional V segments, including TRBV6-2 and TRBV6-3, could not be distinguished by the 87-base-pair reads and were therefore excluded. Only TCR beta chains were sequenced in this cohort, and the absence of alpha or paired-chain data limited detectable features. In an earlier analysis of roughly 560 of the donors, most TCR beta V segments were observed in productive rearrangements about 87% or about 30% of the time, broadly matching IMGT annotations. HLA typing was unavailable for some donors at each locus, so association tests used only the typed subset. When HLA alleles, especially DR and DQ, strongly co-occurred, TCR associations were difficult to assign to individual alleles. The authors suggested that the approach could potentially be extended to other disease states and immunological phenotypes. In a later analysis, HLA-associated TCR beta chains showed more clonal expansion and lower generation probabilities than non-associated chains that were equally common. The presence/absence analyses assumed that sequencing depth was roughly uniform across donors, and that assumption may not be true. A group of highly shared sequence variants was considered likely to be a technical artifact of the sequencing pipeline. Most TCR sequences were seen in very few donors, while some public TCRs were found in many individuals. A further reported finding was that TCR beta sequences accurately predicted the HLA-A and HLA-B alleles for most subjects in the first cohort. Specific HLA alleles were associated with 15,000 to 20,000 TCR beta sequences at a false discovery rate of 0.05 in a later analysis. Linkage disequilibrium might explain the correlated functional status among segregating V segments, but an unknown experimental factor could not be ruled out. A later genetic analysis reported fewer N-insertions in productive TCRs among donors in an Asian-associated ancestry cluster than the approximately 700-donor mean. According to a later analysis, TCR association rates differed among HLA loci, with DRB1 alleles showing the most associated TCRs and HLA-C alleles showing the fewest. In the study, about 150 TCR beta chains were listed as associated with cytomegalovirus. According to a later analysis, most CMV-associated TCR beta chains appeared to be HLA-restricted, and the HLA associations seemed to be driven largely by CMV exposure. A later analysis reported that several top co-occurrence clusters appeared linked to parvovirus B19, influenza, CMV and Epstein-Barr virus. V-gene and J-gene trimming of TCR beta chains was associated with a missense DCLRE1C variant in a later genetic analysis, and the association was replicated in an independent cohort. A few of the identified cytomegalovirus-associated TCR beta chains were confirmed in vitro to be specific for cytomegalovirus antigens. Because counts were too low, seventeen rarely observed V segments, including chromosome 9 orphons, were excluded from the earlier analysis of around 590 of the donors. The only immune exposure information available for the cohort was CMV serostatus.

Receptors were amplified or captured by the immunoSEQ multiplex PCR assay. For the multiplex PCR, a mixture combining 60 forward primers for TCR Vbeta segments and 13 reverse primers for TCR Jbeta segments was used. The CDR3 region of rearranged TCR beta genes was amplified from genomic DNA by a multiplex PCR assay. Amplified TCR beta libraries were sequenced as 87-base-pair reads on the Illumina HiSeq System. The published analysis was carried out like this. A later analysis counted some 80 million unique TCR beta chains across the 666 repertoires, and 10 million to 12 million of these chains were shared by at least two donors. Raw reads were error-corrected and collapsed into unique sequences by a nearest-neighbor algorithm in which closely related sequences were merged to remove PCR and sequencing errors. CDR3 sequences were aligned to IMGT reference sequences to assign V, D and J gene segments. For a sequence to be retained, a match of at least six nucleotides to both a V gene segment and a J gene segment was required. A rearrangement counted as productive if the CDR3 had no stop codons and remained in frame with V and J, and every other rearrangement counted as non-productive. CDR3 was defined according to IMGT convention as the region running from the second conserved V-encoded cysteine to the conserved J-encoded phenylalanine. In an earlier analysis of more than 550 of the donors, sequences lacking an unambiguous match to a single V gene segment were excluded. In an earlier analysis of about 590 of the donors, a V segment was called functional when productive rearrangements were above 56.7%, and segregating when the standard deviation between donors exceeded 5%. A statistical classification framework was built to diagnose cytomegalovirus status from the catalog of TCR beta chain sequences. In a later analysis, TCR nucleotide sequences were compared against IMGT/GENE-DB human TR gene sequences so that V and J genes could be assigned. Using the TCRdist pipeline, a later analysis assigned CDR3 sequences along with most-parsimonious VDJ recombination scenarios. In a later analysis, each TCR beta chain was defined by its CDR3 amino acid sequence together with its V-gene family, and reads lacking a unique V-gene family were excluded. As a way to deal with suspected cross-contamination and a sequencing artifact, a later analysis dropped nearly 600 nucleotide sequences that were highly shared and had low generation probability. For each public chain, a later analysis derived a clonal expansion index from normalized ranks of inferred template counts within each repertoire. Generation probabilities in a later analysis came from a VDJ recombination model fitted to out-of-frame rearrangements, and those results were checked against IGoR. A later analysis scored TCR-TCR, TCR-HLA and TCR-CMV co-occurrence with hypergeometric tests, applying a repertoire-size bias correction to TCR pairs. A later analysis estimated false discovery rates by permuting HLA or CMV assignments 20 times. In a later analysis, co-occurring TCRs were grouped with DBSCAN, and TCRdist sequence similarity was added when clustering was performed within HLA-allele-positive subsets. Repertoires with fewer than 30,000 or more than 120,000 public chains were left out of co-occurrence clustering, as were four to six repertoires with anomalous nucleotide sharing. In its TCRdb copy, this immuneACCESS table keeps in-frame sequences only and misses some clones. Where compared with another copy, unresolved V genes explain less than half of these, and the others have no known cause. The D gene and trimming were derived from the DNA, and the V and J assignments and clone size from that table. The table for this sample lists about 140,000 clones; roughly 80% of them were counted only once. The ten top clones hold 3% to 3.5% of the sample.

In total, more than 500 healthy bone marrow donors made up the cohort. Cohort members were all nominally healthy when sampled, although unrecorded immune exposures were likely present. The donor tested CMV seronegative, placing the donor among the 350 or so seronegative members of the cohort. Each donor provided a peripheral blood sample, and peripheral blood mononuclear cells were used for TCR beta sequencing. The Qiagen DNeasy Blood Extraction Kit was used to extract genomic DNA from the blood cell samples. With regard to this clone: No cognate antigen has been identified for it. No quality values exist for individual bases; no much larger clone is one base distant.

Relative to germline, V is missing 4 bases and J is missing 2 bases, with 6 bases of the junction outside any gene match. From its cysteine to its phenylalanine, the CDR3 spans 15 amino acids. Only CDR3 DNA remains: 45 bases, in frame from the first base. Sequences LNHNV (CDR1) and YYDKDF (CDR2) are obtained from the germline V gene (reference sequence). Material: PBMCs. The V and J genes are TRBV15 and TRBJ2-3; TRBD1 lines up with 7 middle nucleotides. This sequence was found in a middle-aged man in good health and CMV-seronegative. This receptor has the CDR3 CATSTEGQFTDTQYF. The nucleotide sequence reads as follows: TGTGCCACCAGCACAGAGGGACAGTTCACAGATACGCAGTATTTT.